This TCR beta chain was sequenced during a study of T cells in Graves' hyperthyroidism and ophthalmopathy. Study-wide findings and caveats: Blood also carried most thyroid clonotypes expanded above 0.001.

RNA transcripts gave rise to amplified TCR beta CDR3 regions. First-round RT-PCR with HTBI primers amplified the TCR CDR3 region. TCRdb reprocessed the multiplex PCR reads via MiXCR and lists one record per CDR3 protein. The sample includes around 600,000 distinct CDR3 sequences, approximately 15% of them seen just once. About this clonotype: Its target is not known. This could be a read error, since a much larger clone is one nucleotide away.

Between the trimmed V and J ends, which lost 3 bases and 12 bases, there was a span of 17 bases. Germline CDR1 and CDR2: MNHEY and SMNVEV (reference sequence). The CDR3 sequence is 13 residues long. V is TRBV27 and J is TRBJ1-1, with D possibly matching TRBD1 (5 bases). This TCR derives from a woman younger than 35 with Graves' ophthalmopathy. Sequencing used blood. CDR3 bases: TGTGCCAGCAGTTTGGGGGGGTCGGCAGAAACTTTCTTT. Its translation is CASSLGGSAETFF.